One sample yielded the 27 T cell receptor beta chains listed below, sequenced in a study of T-cell memory formation after mild COVID-19. TCRdb used MiXCR to reprocess the 5' RACE reads, holding one entry per CDR3 protein. Among approximately 290,000 distinct CDR3 sequences listed, around a sixth were seen once. Sequencing was performed on PBMCs or a T cell subset sorted from them (not recorded which). Receptors originate from a man younger than 35 who had mild COVID-19 (a few samples of this study predate the infection). Cell type and time point are not known.

The V and J genes are TRBV19 and TRBJ2-7, with D possibly TRBD2 on 7 matching bases. V lost 6 bases, J lost 2 bases, and 17 bases lay in between. Germline V gives CDR1 LNHDA, CDR2 SQIVND (reference sequence). The CDR3 is made up of 15 amino acids. CDR3 sequence: CASSPRAGATYEQYV. The CDR3 bases are TGTGCCAGTAGCCCCCGGGCGGGGGCCACCTACGAGCAGTACGTC.

This clonotype has ten or more counts. The chain has TRBV5-1 and TRBJ1-1, with D possibly matching TRBD1 (5 bases). Trimming took 3 bases from V and 1 from J, leaving 10 bases between them. CDR1 and CDR2 (germline): SGHRS, YFSETQ. The CDR3 loop spans 14 amino acids. CDR3 in DNA: TGCGCCAGCAGCTCCCAGGGCGCGAACACTGAAGCTTTCTTT. Its translation: CASSSQGANTEAFF.

This clonotype occurred a few times. As DNA, the CDR3 is TGCGCCAGCAGCCCTAGGGGGGTTGGGACAGATACGCAGTATTTT. Its translation: CASSPRGVGTDTQYF. V and J are TRBV4-3 and TRBJ2-3, with D perhaps assigned TRBD1 or TRBD2 (6 bases each). V was cut by 4 bases and J by 3 bases, with 14 bases left in between. Germline CDR1 LGHNA, CDR2 YSLEER. The CDR3 has 15 residues.

This clonotype was seen repeatedly, ten times or more. The CDR3 reads CATSDQPDPDTQYF. The CDR3 nucleotides are TGTGCCACCAGTGACCAACCGGACCCTGATACGCAGTATTTT. This chain links TRBV24-1 with TRBJ2-3; D call uncertain. Germline CDR1 is KGHDR and CDR2 is SFDVKD. CDR3 size: 14 residues. The V end was cut by 4 bases, the J end by 6 bases, with 13 bases between.

V and J are TRBV12-3 or TRBV12-4 and TRBJ2-3; 7 bases match TRBD1. The CDR3 extends over 15 amino acids. The trim removed 5 bases at V and 0 bases at J, leaving 5 bases unmatched. In DNA, the CDR3 is TGTGCCAGCAGTCCAGAGGGACAGAGCACAGATACGCAGTATTTT. Amino acids: CASSPEGQSTDTQYF.

This clonotype turned up a few times. V is TRBV11-2 and J is TRBJ2-7, with TRBD2 as a possible D gene (5 bases). Trimming stripped 5 bases from V and 0 bases from J, with 14 bases between. The CDR3 consists of 15 residues. CDR1 is SGHAT, CDR2 FQNNGV, per germline. CDR3 DNA sequence: TGTGCCAGCAGCCTAGGTATTGGGAGCTCCTACGAGCAGTACGTC. It is translated as CASSLGIGSSYEQYV.

This chain joins TRBV19 and TRBJ1-2; unclear D gene. Germline V gives CDR1 LNHDA, CDR2 SQIVND (reference sequence). V was trimmed by 3 bases and J by 4 bases, leaving 6 bases between them. There are 12 residues in the CDR3. As DNA, the CDR3 is TGTGCCAGTAGTATCAGCGGCTATGGCTACACCTTC. It specifies CASSISGYGYTF.

The chain employs TRBV27 and TRBJ2-3, with D tentatively TRBD1 (6 bases). Germline CDR1 MNHEY, CDR2 SMNVEV (reference sequence). V was trimmed by 8 bases and J by 2 bases, leaving 11 bases between them. This CDR3 contains 13 residues. CDR3 in DNA: TGTGCCAGCGGTCACAGGGTCACAGATACGCAGTATTTT. Its protein is CASGHRVTDTQYF.

In this sample, this clonotype turned up a few times. DNA of the CDR3: TGTGCCAGTAGTACGACAGGGGGAGTCGAGCAGTACTTC. As protein: CASSTTGGVEQYF. V is TRBV19 and J is TRBJ2-7; 9 bases are shared with TRBD1. This CDR3 comprises 13 residues. CDR1 and CDR2 from the germline V gene are LNHDA and SQIVND (reference sequence). The J segment lost 6 bases and the V segment lost 4 bases, leaving 4 bases of the junction unmatched.

This sequence joins TRBV5-1 and TRBJ2-3, with TRBD2 matching over 9 bases. This CDR3 has 18 amino acids. Germline trimming cut 0 bases from V and 5 bases from J; bases unmatched to any gene: 13. CDR1 is SGHRS, CDR2 YFSETQ, per germline. The CDR3 region has the DNA TGCGCCAGCAGCTTGGGAGGGGGACTAGCAGCAGTTGGAGATACGCAGTATTTT. Its protein is CASSLGGGLAAVGDTQYF.

J is TRBJ2-7 and V is TRBV2; maybe TRBD1 (6 bases). This CDR3 is built from 14 residues. Trimming removed 3 bases at V and 1 base at J, with 10 bases between. The germline V gene encodes CDR1 SNHLY and CDR2 FYNNEI. Here the CDR3 reads CASSDSGESYEQYV. CDR3 nucleotide sequence: TGTGCCAGCAGTGATTCAGGGGAGTCCTACGAGCAGTACGTC.

This clonotype was observed a handful of times. The J gene is TRBJ2-7, the V gene TRBV4-3; possibly TRBD1 for D (6 bases). The CDR3 is 15 amino acids. Germline V gene data show CDR1 as LGHNA and CDR2 as YSLEER. Trimming pared 0 bases from V and 3 bases from J, leaving 12 bases between. The CDR3 region is CASSQDSETGYEQYF. The CDR3 DNA follows: TGCGCCAGCAGCCAAGATTCCGAGACAGGCTACGAGCAGTACTTC.

V is TRBV20-1 and J is TRBJ2-7; D is perhaps TRBD1 or TRBD2 (5 bases each). Germline V gives CDR1 DFQATT, CDR2 SNEGSKA (reference sequence). Trimming left V 6 bases short and J 7 bases short, with 19 bases between. The CDR3 extends over 13 amino acids. Here the CDR3 DNA reads TGCAGTGCGCTCACCGGGGCCGAGAGGGAGCAGTACGTC. Translated: CSALTGAEREQYV.

This rearrangement joins TRBV29-1 to TRBJ1-5; 10 bases align to TRBD1. Germline CDR1 and CDR2: SQVTM and ANQGSEA. V lost 6 bases and J lost 5; bases outside the gene matches: 7. The CDR3 length is 14 residues. CDR3 nucleotide sequence: TGCAGCGTCGCCGACAGGGGGCGGGATCAGCCCCAGCATTTT. Translating gives CSVADRGRDQPQHF.

This clonotype was seen at least ten times. This chain uses TRBV9 with TRBJ2-3; 8 bases align to TRBD1. Germline assignment: CDR1 SGDLS and CDR2 YYNGEE. V trimming: 0 bases; J trimming: 4 bases; junction bases outside the gene matches: 4. The CDR3 runs 15 residues. Here the CDR3 reads CASSVEAGGADTQYF. CDR3 sequence (DNA): TGTGCCAGCAGCGTAGAGGCAGGGGGCGCAGATACGCAGTATTTT.

This clonotype has a handful of counts. This sequence joins TRBV5-5 and TRBJ2-3; D possibly corresponds to TRBD1 (6 bases). Trimming shortened V by 6 bases and J by 4 bases, and 15 bases separated the two germline ends. The CDR3 has 14 amino acids. CDR1 is SGHKS, CDR2 YYEKEE, per germline (reference sequence). The CDR3 spells CASKWTDRADTQYF. In nucleotides, the CDR3 is TGTGCCAGCAAGTGGACAGATCGTGCAGATACGCAGTATTTT.

This clonotype was found many times. This rearrangement joins TRBV14 to TRBJ1-1; perhaps TRBD1 as D (5 bases). This CDR3 comprises 15 residues. CDR1 and CDR2 from the germline V gene are SGHDN and FVKESK. Between the trimmed V and J ends, which lost 0 bases and 5 bases, there was a span of 13 bases. CDR3 loop: CASSQDGAGWTEAFF. For the CDR3, the DNA is TGTGCCAGCAGCCAAGATGGGGCAGGGTGGACTGAAGCTTTCTTT.

V usage is TRBV20-1 and J usage is TRBJ1-5, with 7 bases aligning to TRBD1. The length of the CDR3 is 13 residues. Trimming removed 5 bases from V and 0 bases from J; junction bases left unmatched: 1. Germline lookup yields CDR1 DFQATT and CDR2 SNEGSKA (reference sequence). CDR3 sequence (DNA): TGCAGTGCTGGGACAGATAGCAATCAGCCCCAGCATTTT. This sequence encodes CSAGTDSNQPQHF.

This clonotype was detected many times. The chain has TRBV6-5 and TRBJ2-3; D unclear. The CDR3 length is 13 residues. Trimming removed 2 bases at V and 0 bases at J, with 3 bases between. CDR1 MNHEY and CDR2 SVGAGI come from the germline V gene. CDR3 loop: CASSYGSTDTQYF. As DNA, the CDR3 is TGTGCCAGCAGTTACGGCAGCACAGATACGCAGTATTTT.

This clonotype was counted a few times. The gene calls are TRBV5-1 and TRBJ2-2, with D possibly called TRBD1 or TRBD2 (5 bases each). Trimming pared 3 bases from V and 9 bases from J, leaving 15 bases between. From germline, CDR1 is SGHRS and CDR2 YFSETQ. The CDR3 is made up of 14 amino acids. The CDR3 sequence: CASSSPGASRELFF. The CDR3 coding sequence is TGCGCCAGCAGCTCCCCCGGGGCCAGTAGGGAGCTGTTTTTT.

This clonotype has only a few counts. V gene TRBV9 combines with J gene TRBJ2-5; D remains unclear. Germline CDR1 and CDR2: SGDLS and YYNGEE. Between the trimmed V and J ends, which lost 0 bases and 4 bases, there was a span of 16 bases. There are 16 residues in the CDR3. This CDR3 is CASSVDGTGRPETQYF. The CDR3 DNA reads TGTGCCAGCAGCGTAGATGGTACGGGCCGTCCAGAGACCCAGTACTTC.

This clonotype was seen a handful of times. The rearrangement joins TRBV29-1 to TRBJ1-2, with D perhaps matching TRBD1 (5 bases). The V gene's germline CDR1 is SQVTM and CDR2 ANQGSEA. V was trimmed by 3 bases and J by 0 bases, leaving 14 bases between them. There are 15 residues in the CDR3. CDR3 nucleotide sequence: TGCAGCGTTGACGAGGGGAACGGAGCTAACTATGGCTACACCTTC. This codes for CSVDEGNGANYGYTF.

Comments on this clonotype: A much larger clonotype is one base distant, so this may be a read error. This chain joins TRBV5-1 and TRBJ2-3; possibly TRBD1 or TRBD2 for D (5 bases each). Germline loops: CDR1 SGHRS, CDR2 YFSETQ. This CDR3 contains 14 residues. The CDR3 bases are TGCGCCAGCATCTTGGGACCCCACACAGATACGCAGTATTTT. Translating it yields CASILGPHTDTQYF.

V gene TRBV20-1 combines with J gene TRBJ2-5; 11 positions match TRBD2. CDR3 size: 16 residues. The junction had 8 bases not matched to a gene; V was cut back by 4 bases and J by 1 base. In germline, CDR1 is DFQATT, CDR2 SNEGSKA (reference sequence). The chain's CDR3 is CSANPLAGGGQETQYF. In nucleotides, the CDR3 is TGCAGTGCTAACCCCCTAGCGGGGGGAGGCCAAGAGACCCAGTACTTC.

V usage is TRBV4-1 and J usage is TRBJ2-3; no firm D call. The CDR3 runs 15 residues. CDR1 and CDR2 from the germline V gene are MGHRA and YSYEKL. The V and J ends lost 4 bases and 0 bases respectively, with 11 bases between them. As DNA, the CDR3 is TGCGCCAGCAGCCCAACGACCTACAGCACAGATACGCAGTATTTT. Translating it yields CASSPTTYSTDTQYF.

The V call is TRBV21-1, the J call TRBJ2-3. TRBV21-1 is a pseudogene locus. The CDR3 loop spans 12 amino acids. The CDR3 sequence is CASKGTSDTQYF. CDR3 coding DNA: TGTGCCAGCAAAGGAACGTCAGATACGCAGTATTTT.

The chain recombines TRBV12-3 or TRBV12-4 with TRBJ1-1, with a tentative D call TRBD1 (5 bases). The CDR3 is 13 amino acids. V was cut by 8 bases and J by 1 base, with 11 bases left in between. CDR3 in amino acids: CASQTDANTEAFF. CDR3 sequence (DNA): TGTGCCAGCCAGACAGATGCGAACACTGAAGCTTTCTTT.